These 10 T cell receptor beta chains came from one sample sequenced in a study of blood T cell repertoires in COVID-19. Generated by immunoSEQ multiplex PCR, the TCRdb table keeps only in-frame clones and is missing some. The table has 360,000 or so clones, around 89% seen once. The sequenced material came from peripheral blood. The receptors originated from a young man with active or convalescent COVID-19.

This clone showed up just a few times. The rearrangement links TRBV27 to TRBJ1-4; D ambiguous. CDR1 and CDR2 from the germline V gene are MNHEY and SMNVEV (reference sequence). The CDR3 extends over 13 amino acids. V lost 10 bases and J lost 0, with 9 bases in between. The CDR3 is CATGRATNEKLFF. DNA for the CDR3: TGTGCCACCGGGCGGGCAACTAATGAAAAACTGTTTTTT.

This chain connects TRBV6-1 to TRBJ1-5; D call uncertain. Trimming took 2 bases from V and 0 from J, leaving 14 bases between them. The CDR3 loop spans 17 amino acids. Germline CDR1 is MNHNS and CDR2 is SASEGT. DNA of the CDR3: TGTGCCAGCAGTGAAATCATCGTATACTATAGCAATCAGCCCCAGCATTTT. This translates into CASSEIIVYYSNQPQHF.

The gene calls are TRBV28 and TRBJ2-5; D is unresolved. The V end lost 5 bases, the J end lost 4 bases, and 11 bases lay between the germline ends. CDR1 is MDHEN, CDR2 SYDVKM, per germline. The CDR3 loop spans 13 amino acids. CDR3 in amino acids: CASSTPQSETQYF. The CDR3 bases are TGTGCCAGCAGTACACCCCAGTCAGAGACCCAGTACTTC.

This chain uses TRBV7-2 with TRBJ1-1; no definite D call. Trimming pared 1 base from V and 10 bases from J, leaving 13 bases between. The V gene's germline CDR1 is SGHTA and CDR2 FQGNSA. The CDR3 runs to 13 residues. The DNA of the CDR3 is TGTGCCAGCAGCTTAGAGCGCGCGGTGCGAGCTTTCTTT. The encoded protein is CASSLERAVRAFF.

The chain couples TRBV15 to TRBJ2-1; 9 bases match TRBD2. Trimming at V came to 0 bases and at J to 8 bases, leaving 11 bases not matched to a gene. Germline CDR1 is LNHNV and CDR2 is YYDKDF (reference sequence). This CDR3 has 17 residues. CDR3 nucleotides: TGTGCCACCAGCAGAGATAGAGCGGGGGGCCCCACGGATGAGCAGTTCTTC. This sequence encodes CATSRDRAGGPTDEQFF.

DNA for the CDR3: TGTGCCACCAGTGATCCGGGACTCTATGGCTACACCTTC. Translating it yields CATSDPGLYGYTF. The chain recombines TRBV24-1 with TRBJ1-2; D possibly corresponds to TRBD1 (5 bases). The ends were cut back, 3 bases at V and 4 bases at J, with 8 bases in the middle. This CDR3 is 13 amino acids long. Germline V gives CDR1 KGHDR, CDR2 SFDVKD.

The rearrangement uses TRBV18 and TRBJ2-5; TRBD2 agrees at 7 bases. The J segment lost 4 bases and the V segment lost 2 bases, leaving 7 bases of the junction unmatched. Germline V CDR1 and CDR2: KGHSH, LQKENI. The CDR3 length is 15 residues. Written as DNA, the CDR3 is TGTGCCAGCTCACCATCTGGCGGGGGAATAGAGACCCAGTACTTC. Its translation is CASSPSGGGIETQYF. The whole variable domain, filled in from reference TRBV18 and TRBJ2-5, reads NAGVMQNPRHLVRRRGQEARLRCSPMKGHSHVYWYRQLPEEGLKFMVYLQKENIIDESGMPKERFSAEFPKEGPSILRIQQVVRGDSAAYFCASSPSGGGIETQYFGPGTRLLVL.

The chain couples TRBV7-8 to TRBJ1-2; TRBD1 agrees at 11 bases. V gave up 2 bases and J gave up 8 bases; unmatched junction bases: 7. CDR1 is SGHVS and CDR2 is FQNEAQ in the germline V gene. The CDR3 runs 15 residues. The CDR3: CASSLRDRGLGGYTF. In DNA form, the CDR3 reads TGTGCCAGCAGCTTAAGGGACAGGGGGTTAGGAGGCTACACCTTC.

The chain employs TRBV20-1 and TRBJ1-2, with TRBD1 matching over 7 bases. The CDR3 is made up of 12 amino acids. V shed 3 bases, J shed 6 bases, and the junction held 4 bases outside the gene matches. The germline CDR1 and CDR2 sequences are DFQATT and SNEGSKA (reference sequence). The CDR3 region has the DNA TGCAGTGCTAGTCCGACAGGGAATGGCTACACCTTC. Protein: CSASPTGNGYTF.

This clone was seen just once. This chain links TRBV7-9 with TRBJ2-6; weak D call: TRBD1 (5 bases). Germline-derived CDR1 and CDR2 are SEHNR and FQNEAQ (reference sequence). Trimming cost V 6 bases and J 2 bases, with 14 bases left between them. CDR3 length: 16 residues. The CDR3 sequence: CASRLSQAPGANVLTF. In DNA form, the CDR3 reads TGTGCCAGCAGATTATCACAGGCCCCTGGGGCCAACGTCCTGACTTTC.